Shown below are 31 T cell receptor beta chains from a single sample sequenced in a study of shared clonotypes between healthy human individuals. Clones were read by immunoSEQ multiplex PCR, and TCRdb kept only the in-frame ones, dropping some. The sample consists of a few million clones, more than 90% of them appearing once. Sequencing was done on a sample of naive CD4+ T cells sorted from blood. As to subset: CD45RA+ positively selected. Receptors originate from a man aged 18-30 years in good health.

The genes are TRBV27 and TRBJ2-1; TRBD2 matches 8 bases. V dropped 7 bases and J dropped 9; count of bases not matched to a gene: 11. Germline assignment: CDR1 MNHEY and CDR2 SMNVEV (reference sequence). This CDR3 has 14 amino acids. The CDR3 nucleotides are TGTGCCAGCACGACCCCGGGACTAGTTCTTGAGCAGTTCTTC. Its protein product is CASTTPGLVLEQFF.

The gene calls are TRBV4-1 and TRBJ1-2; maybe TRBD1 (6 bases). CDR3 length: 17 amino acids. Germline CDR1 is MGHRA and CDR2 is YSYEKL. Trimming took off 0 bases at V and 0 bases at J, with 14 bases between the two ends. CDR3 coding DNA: TGCGCCAGCAGCCAAGAAGGGGCCAGGGGCTCTAACTATGGCTACACCTTC. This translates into CASSQEGARGSNYGYTF.

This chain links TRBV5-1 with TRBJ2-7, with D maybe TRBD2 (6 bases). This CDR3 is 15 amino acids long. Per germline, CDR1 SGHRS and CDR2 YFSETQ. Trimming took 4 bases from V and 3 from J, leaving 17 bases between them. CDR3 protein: CASSMGTGLVYEQYF. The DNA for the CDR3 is TGCGCCAGCAGCATGGGAACGGGACTGGTCTACGAGCAGTACTTC.

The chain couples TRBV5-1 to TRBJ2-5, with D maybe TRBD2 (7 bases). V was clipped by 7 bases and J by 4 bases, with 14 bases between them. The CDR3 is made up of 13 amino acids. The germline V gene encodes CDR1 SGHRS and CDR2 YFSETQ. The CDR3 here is CASQKGEGETQYF. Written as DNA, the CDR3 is TGCGCCAGCCAGAAGGGGGAGGGAGAGACCCAGTACTTC.

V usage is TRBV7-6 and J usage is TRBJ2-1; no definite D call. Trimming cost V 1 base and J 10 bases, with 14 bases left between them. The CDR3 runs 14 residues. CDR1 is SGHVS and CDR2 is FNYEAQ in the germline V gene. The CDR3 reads CASSLVSLVPEQFF. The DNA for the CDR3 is TGTGCCAGCAGCTTAGTAAGTCTGGTCCCGGAGCAGTTCTTC.

In nucleotides, the CDR3 is TGTGCCAGAAAGAATAGTAACTATGGCTACACCTTC. This codes for CARKNSNYGYTF. J is TRBJ1-2 and V is TRBV28; D is unclear. V lost 9 bases and J lost 1, with 9 bases in between. CDR3 size: 12 residues. The germline CDR1 and CDR2 sequences are MDHEN and SYDVKM.

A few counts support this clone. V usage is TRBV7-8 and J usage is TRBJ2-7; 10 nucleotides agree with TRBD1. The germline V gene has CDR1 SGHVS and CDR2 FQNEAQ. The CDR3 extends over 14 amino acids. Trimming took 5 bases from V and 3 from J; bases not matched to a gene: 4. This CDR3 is CASSRGQGDYEQYF. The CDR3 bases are TGTGCCAGCAGCCGCGGACAGGGGGACTACGAGCAGTACTTC.

The CDR3 DNA reads as TGTGCCAGCAGGCGCAGGGGCGCGGTTGGCTACACCTTC. Translated: CASRRRGAVGYTF. This chain uses TRBV7-2 with TRBJ1-2; D might be TRBD1 (6 bases). This CDR3 is 13 amino acids long. V shed 6 bases and J shed 7 bases, with 15 bases lying between them. Per the germline V gene, CDR1 is SGHTA and CDR2 is FQGNSA. The whole variable domain, remainder taken from reference TRBV7-2 and TRBJ1-2, is GAGVSQSPSNKVTEKGKDVELRCDPISGHTALYWYRQSLGQGLEFLIYFQGNSAPDKSGLPSDRFSAERTGGSVSTLTIQRTQQEDSAVYLCASRRRGAVGYTFGSGTRLTVV.

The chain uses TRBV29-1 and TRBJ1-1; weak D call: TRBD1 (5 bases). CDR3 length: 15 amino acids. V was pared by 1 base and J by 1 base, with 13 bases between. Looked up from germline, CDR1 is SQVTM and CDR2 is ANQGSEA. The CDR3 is CSVEVAGRENTEAFF. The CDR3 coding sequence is TGCAGCGTTGAAGTGGCAGGGCGGGAGAACACTGAAGCTTTCTTT.

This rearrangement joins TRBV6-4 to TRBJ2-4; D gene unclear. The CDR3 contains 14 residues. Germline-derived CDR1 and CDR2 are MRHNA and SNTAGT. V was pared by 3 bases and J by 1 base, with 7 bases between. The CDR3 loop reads CASSESLAKNIQYF. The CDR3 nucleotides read TGTGCCAGCAGTGAATCTCTGGCCAAAAACATTCAGTACTTC.

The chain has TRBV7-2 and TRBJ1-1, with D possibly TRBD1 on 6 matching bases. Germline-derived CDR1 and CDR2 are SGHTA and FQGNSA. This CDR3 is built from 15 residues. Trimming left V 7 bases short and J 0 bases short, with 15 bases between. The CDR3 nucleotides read TGTGCCAGCACTACGGGGGCCGGGATGAACACTGAAGCTTTCTTT. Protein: CASTTGAGMNTEAFF.

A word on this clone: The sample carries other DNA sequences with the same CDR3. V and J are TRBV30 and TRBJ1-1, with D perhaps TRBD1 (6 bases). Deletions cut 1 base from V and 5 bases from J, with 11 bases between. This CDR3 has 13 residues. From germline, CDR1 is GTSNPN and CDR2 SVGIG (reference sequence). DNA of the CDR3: TGTGCCTGGAGTGGAGGGCAGGGGACTGAAGCTTTCTTT. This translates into CAWSGGQGTEAFF.

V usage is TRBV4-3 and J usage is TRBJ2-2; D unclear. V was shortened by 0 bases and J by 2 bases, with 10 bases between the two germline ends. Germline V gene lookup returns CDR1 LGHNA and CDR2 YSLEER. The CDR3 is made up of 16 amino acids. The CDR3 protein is CASSQDLSTNTGELFF. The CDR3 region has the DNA TGCGCCAGCAGCCAAGATTTGAGCACTAACACCGGGGAGCTGTTTTTT.

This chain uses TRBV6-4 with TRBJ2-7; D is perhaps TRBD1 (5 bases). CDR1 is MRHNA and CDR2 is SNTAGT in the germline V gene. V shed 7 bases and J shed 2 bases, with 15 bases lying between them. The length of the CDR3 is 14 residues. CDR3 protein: CASNETAPPYEQYF. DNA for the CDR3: TGTGCCAGCAATGAGACAGCCCCTCCCTACGAGCAGTACTTC.

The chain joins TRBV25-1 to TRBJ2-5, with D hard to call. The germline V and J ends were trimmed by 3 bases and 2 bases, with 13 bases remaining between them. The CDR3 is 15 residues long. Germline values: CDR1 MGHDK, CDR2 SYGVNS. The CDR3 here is CASSDPELSQETQYF. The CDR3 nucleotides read TGTGCCAGCAGTGACCCCGAGCTATCTCAAGAGACCCAGTACTTC.

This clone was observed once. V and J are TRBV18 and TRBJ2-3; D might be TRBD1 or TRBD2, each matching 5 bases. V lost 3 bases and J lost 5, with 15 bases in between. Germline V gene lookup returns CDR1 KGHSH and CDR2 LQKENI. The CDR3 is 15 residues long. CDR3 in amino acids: CASSPVGTVGDTQYF. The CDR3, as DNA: TGTGCCAGCTCACCCGTTGGGACGGTGGGAGATACGCAGTATTTT. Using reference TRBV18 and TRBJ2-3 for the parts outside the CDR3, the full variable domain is NAGVMQNPRHLVRRRGQEARLRCSPMKGHSHVYWYRQLPEEGLKFMVYLQKENIIDESGMPKERFSAEFPKEGPSILRIQQVVRGDSAAYFCASSPVGTVGDTQYFGPGTRLTVL.

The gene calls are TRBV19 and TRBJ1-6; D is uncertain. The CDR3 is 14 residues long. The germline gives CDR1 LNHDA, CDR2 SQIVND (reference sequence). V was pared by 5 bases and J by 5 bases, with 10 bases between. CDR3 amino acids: CASSESGDNSPLHF. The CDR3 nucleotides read TGTGCCAGTAGTGAGTCCGGAGATAATTCACCCCTCCACTTT.

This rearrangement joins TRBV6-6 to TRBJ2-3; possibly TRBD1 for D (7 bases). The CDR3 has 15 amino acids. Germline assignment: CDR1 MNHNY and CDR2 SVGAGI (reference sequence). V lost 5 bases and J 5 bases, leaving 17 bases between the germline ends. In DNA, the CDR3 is TGTGCCAGCAGTCCCCCCAGGGGGGAAGGAGATACGCAGTATTTT. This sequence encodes CASSPPRGEGDTQYF.

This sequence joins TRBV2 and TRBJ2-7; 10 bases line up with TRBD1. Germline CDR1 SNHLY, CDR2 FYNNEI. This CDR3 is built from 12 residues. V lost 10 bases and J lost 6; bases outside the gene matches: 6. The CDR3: CATRDRGAEQYF. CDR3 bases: TGTGCCACCAGGGACAGGGGTGCCGAGCAGTACTTC.

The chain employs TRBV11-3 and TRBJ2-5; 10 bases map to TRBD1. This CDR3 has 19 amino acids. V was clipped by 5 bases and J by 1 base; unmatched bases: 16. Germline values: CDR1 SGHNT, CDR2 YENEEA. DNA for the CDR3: TGTGCCAGCAGCCCCACCCGGGACAGGGGCTTATCGGGCCAAGAGACCCAGTACTTC. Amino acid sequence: CASSPTRDRGLSGQETQYF.

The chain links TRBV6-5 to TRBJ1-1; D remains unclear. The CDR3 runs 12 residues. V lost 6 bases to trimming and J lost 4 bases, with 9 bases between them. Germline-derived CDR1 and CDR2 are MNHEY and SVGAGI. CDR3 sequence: CASRDTSTEAFF. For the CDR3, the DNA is TGTGCCAGCAGAGACACCAGCACTGAAGCTTTCTTT.

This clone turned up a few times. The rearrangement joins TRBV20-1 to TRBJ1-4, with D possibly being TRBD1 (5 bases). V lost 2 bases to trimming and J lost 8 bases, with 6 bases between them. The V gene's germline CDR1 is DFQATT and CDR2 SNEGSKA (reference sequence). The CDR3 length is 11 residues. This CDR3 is CSARWGEKLFF. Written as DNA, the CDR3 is TGCAGTGCTAGATGGGGGGAAAAACTGTTTTTT.

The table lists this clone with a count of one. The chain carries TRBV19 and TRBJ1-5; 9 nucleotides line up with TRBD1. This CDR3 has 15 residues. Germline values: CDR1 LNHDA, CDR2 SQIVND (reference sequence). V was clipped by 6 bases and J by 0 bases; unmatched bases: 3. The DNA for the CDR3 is TGTGCCAGTAGGGGACAGGGTAATAGCAATCAGCCCCAGCATTTT. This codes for CASRGQGNSNQPQHF.

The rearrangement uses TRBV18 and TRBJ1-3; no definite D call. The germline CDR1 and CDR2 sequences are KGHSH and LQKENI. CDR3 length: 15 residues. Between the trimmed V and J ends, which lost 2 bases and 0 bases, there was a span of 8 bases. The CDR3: CASSPNRFSGNTIYF. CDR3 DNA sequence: TGTGCCAGCTCACCAAACAGATTCTCTGGAAACACCATATATTTT.

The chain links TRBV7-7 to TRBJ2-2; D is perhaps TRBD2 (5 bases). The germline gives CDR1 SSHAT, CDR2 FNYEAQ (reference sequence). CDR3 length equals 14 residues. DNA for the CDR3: TGTGCTAGCTCCCGGGGATGGGGCACCGGGGAGCTGTTTTTT. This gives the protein CASSRGWGTGELFF.

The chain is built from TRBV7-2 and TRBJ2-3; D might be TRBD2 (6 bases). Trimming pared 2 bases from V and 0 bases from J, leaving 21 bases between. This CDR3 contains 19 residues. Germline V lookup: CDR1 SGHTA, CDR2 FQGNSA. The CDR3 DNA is TGTGCCAGCAGCTTATTCGGGGGATGGAGATTCACTAGCACAGATACGCAGTATTTT. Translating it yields CASSLFGGWRFTSTDTQYF.

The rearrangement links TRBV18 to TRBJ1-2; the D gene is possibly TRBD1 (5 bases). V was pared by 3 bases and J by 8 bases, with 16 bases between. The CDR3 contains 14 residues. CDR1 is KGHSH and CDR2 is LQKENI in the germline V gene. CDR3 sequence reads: CASSPTTDEGGYTF. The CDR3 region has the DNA TGTGCCAGCTCACCTACGACAGACGAGGGGGGCTACACCTTC.

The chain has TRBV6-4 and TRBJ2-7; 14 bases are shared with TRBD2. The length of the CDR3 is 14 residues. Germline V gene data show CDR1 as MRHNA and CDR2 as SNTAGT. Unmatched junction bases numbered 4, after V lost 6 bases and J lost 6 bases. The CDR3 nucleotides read TGTGCCAGCAGGGGGACTAGCGGGGGATGCGAGCAGTACTTC. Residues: CASRGTSGGCEQYF.

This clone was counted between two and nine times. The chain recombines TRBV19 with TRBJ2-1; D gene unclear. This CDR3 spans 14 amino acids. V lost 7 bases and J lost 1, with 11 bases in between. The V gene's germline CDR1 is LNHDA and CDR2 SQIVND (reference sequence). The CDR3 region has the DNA TGTGCCAGTACCTATGGTGGTTCCTACAATGAGCAGTTCTTC. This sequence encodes CASTYGGSYNEQFF.

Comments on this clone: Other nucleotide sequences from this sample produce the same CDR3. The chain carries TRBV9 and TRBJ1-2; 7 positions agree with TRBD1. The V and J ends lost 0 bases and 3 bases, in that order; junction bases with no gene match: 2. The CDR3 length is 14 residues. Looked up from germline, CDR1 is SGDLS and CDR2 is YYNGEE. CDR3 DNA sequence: TGTGCCAGCAGCGTAGACAGGGGCGACTATGGCTACACCTTC. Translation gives CASSVDRGDYGYTF.

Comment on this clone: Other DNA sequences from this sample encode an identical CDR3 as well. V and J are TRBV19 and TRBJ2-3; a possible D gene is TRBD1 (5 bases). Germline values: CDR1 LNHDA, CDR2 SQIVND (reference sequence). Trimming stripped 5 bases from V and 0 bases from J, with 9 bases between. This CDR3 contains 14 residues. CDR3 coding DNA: TGTGCCAGTAGTGCAACAGGTAGCACAGATACGCAGTATTTT. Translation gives CASSATGSTDTQYF.